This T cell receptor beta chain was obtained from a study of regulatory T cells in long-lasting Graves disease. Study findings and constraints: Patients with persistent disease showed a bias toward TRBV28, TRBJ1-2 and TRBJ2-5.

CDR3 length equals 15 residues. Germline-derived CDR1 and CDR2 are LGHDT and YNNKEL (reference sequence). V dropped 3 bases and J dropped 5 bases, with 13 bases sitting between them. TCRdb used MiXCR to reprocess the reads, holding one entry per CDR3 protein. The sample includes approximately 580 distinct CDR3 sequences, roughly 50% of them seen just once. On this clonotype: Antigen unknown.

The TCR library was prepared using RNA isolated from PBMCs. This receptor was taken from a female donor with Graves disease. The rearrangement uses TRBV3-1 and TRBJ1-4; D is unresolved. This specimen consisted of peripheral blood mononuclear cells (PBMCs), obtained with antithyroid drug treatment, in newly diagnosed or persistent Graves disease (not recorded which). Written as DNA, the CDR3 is TGTGCCAGCAGCCATCGGGATCAACCGAATGAAAAACTGTTTTTT. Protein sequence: CASSHRDQPNEKLFF.